The 19 T cell receptor beta chains in this list originate from one sample, sequenced in a study of blood T cell repertoires in COVID-19. Repertoires were generated with immunoSEQ multiplex PCR, while TCRdb's copy carries only in-frame clones and drops some. The sample has around 70,000 clones, roughly 85% seen once; the top ten hold 26%. What was sequenced was peripheral blood. The source is a man between 60 and 75 years old with active or convalescent COVID-19.

This clone was recorded once. This sequence joins TRBV4-2 and TRBJ1-5; D remains unclear. The CDR3 spans 17 residues. Per the germline V gene, CDR1 is LGHNA and CDR2 is YNFKEQ. The V end lost 2 bases, the J end lost 0 bases, and 14 bases lay between the germline ends. The CDR3 here is CASSQHESYNSNQPQHF. In DNA form, the CDR3 reads TGTGCCAGCAGCCAACATGAGAGCTATAATAGCAATCAGCCCCAGCATTTT.

The V gene is TRBV7-9, the J gene TRBJ2-3; D possibly corresponds to TRBD2 (6 bases). Trimming pared 5 bases from V and 6 bases from J, leaving 18 bases between. Per germline, CDR1 SEHNR and CDR2 FQNEAQ (reference sequence). This CDR3 is 15 amino acids long. CDR3: CASSHGRGGGDTQYF. The CDR3 coding sequence is TGTGCCAGCAGCCATGGGCGGGGTGGTGGGGATACGCAGTATTTT. The whole variable domain, filled in from reference TRBV7-9 and TRBJ2-3, reads DTGVSQNPRHKITKRGQNVTFRCDPISEHNRLYWYRQTLGQGPEFLTYFQNEAQLEKSRLLSDRFSAERPKGSFSTLEIQRTEQGDSAMYLCASSHGRGGGDTQYFGPGTRLTVL.

The chain combines TRBV5-5 with TRBJ2-3, with 11 bases lining up with TRBD2. This CDR3 region has 15 residues. The V segment lost 6 bases and the J segment 4 bases; nucleotides outside the gene matches: 7. Germline CDR1 is SGHKS and CDR2 is YYEKEE (reference sequence). CDR3 sequence: CASTDSGGAADTQYF. In nucleotides, the CDR3 is TGTGCCAGCACCGATAGCGGGGGGGCAGCAGATACGCAGTATTTT.

The chain recombines TRBV18 with TRBJ1-4; D not resolved. The CDR3 extends over 13 amino acids. In germline, CDR1 is KGHSH, CDR2 LQKENI. Between the trimmed V and J ends, which lost 6 bases and 3 bases, there was a span of 8 bases. CDR3 in DNA: TGTGCCAGCTCGGGGAGTTCTAATGAAAAACTGTTTTTT. It encodes CASSGSSNEKLFF.

The chain uses TRBV19 and TRBJ2-3; maybe TRBD1 (5 bases). V lost 3 bases to trimming and J lost 6 bases, with 10 bases between them. Looked up from germline, CDR1 is LNHDA and CDR2 is SQIVND (reference sequence). The CDR3 has 13 residues. The CDR3 DNA sequence: TGTGCCAGTAGTATCGCAGGGTTGGATACGCAGTATTTT. It encodes CASSIAGLDTQYF. The full variable domain, with the rest looked up from reference TRBV19 and TRBJ2-3, is DGGITQSPKYLFRKEGQNVTLSCEQNLNHDAMYWYRQDPGQGLRLIYYSQIVNDFQKGDIAEGYSVSREKKESFPLTVTSAQKNPTAFYLCASSIAGLDTQYFGPGTRLTVL.

The chain combines TRBV30 with TRBJ1-2, with 9 bases that match TRBD1. V dropped 3 bases and J dropped 4; count of bases not matched to a gene: 6. The CDR3 covers 14 residues. The germline V gene encodes CDR1 GTSNPN and CDR2 SVGIG (reference sequence). The CDR3 region is CAWRFSTGGYGYTF. The CDR3 region has the DNA TGTGCCTGGAGGTTCTCGACAGGGGGCTATGGCTACACCTTC.

The chain carries TRBV18 and TRBJ2-7; 8 positions match TRBD1. The trim removed 3 bases at V and 7 bases at J, leaving 5 bases unmatched. In germline, CDR1 is KGHSH, CDR2 LQKENI. CDR3 length: 13 residues. In nucleotides, the CDR3 is TGTGCCAGCTCACCGCAGGGGGCAGGAGAGCAGTACTTC. Its translation: CASSPQGAGEQYF.

The chain joins TRBV18 to TRBJ2-2; no definite D call. Per germline, CDR1 KGHSH and CDR2 LQKENI. The CDR3 totals 11 residues. V was cut by 5 bases and J by 7 bases, with 5 bases left in between. The CDR3 DNA follows: TGTGCCAGCTCAAGTAGCGGGGAGCTGTTTTTT. Protein sequence: CASSSSGELFF.

The rearrangement uses TRBV5-1 and TRBJ1-2; D is perhaps TRBD1 (6 bases). The CDR3 contains 13 residues. V gave up 2 bases and J gave up 5 bases, with 10 bases separating them. Per the germline V gene, CDR1 is SGHRS and CDR2 is YFSETQ. For the CDR3, the DNA is TGCGCCAGCAGCTTCACAGGGCCTTATGGCTACACCTTC. Translation gives CASSFTGPYGYTF.

The chain recombines TRBV9 with TRBJ1-1; D call uncertain. CDR1 and CDR2 from the germline V gene are SGDLS and YYNGEE. This CDR3 has 13 residues. Trimming took off 2 bases at V and 1 base at J, with 6 bases between the two ends. CDR3 coding DNA: TGTGCCAGCAGCGTTACACCGAACACTGAAGCTTTCTTT. Translating it yields CASSVTPNTEAFF.

The chain combines TRBV18 with TRBJ1-5, with 9 bases lining up with TRBD1. CDR3 size: 18 residues. The germline gives CDR1 KGHSH, CDR2 LQKENI. V dropped 1 base and J dropped 4; count of bases not matched to a gene: 11. The CDR3 region has the DNA TGTGCCAGCTCACCACGGCCCCCCGCCGGGACAGGGAATCAGCCCCAGCATTTT. Translating it yields CASSPRPPAGTGNQPQHF.

The table lists this clone with a count of one. J is TRBJ2-7 and V is TRBV18, with a possible D match to TRBD1 (5 bases). Germline-derived CDR1 and CDR2 are KGHSH and LQKENI. Trimming removed 3 bases at V and 6 bases at J, with 15 bases between. The CDR3 runs to 14 residues. CDR3 nucleotides: TGTGCCAGCTCACCGGGGCTGTCAAGCACCGAGCAGTACTTC. Translated, it gives CASSPGLSSTEQYF.

This clone turned up a few times. The chain carries TRBV7-9 and TRBJ1-4; D is perhaps TRBD1 (5 bases). From germline, CDR1 is SEHNR and CDR2 FQNEAQ (reference sequence). The CDR3 length is 13 residues. The ends were cut back, 5 bases at V and 2 bases at J, with 6 bases in the middle. The CDR3 nucleotides read TGTGCCAGCAGCCCAGGGACTAATGAAAAACTGTTTTTT. This sequence encodes CASSPGTNEKLFF. Full variable domain (missing parts from reference TRBV7-9 and TRBJ1-4): DTGVSQNPRHKITKRGQNVTFRCDPISEHNRLYWYRQTLGQGPEFLTYFQNEAQLEKSRLLSDRFSAERPKGSFSTLEIQRTEQGDSAMYLCASSPGTNEKLFFGSGTQLSVL.

The chain links TRBV6-5 to TRBJ1-3, with 7 bases lining up with TRBD1. Germline CDR1 and CDR2: MNHEY and SVGAGI. V was pared by 10 bases and J by 0 bases, with 9 bases of the junction left unmatched. The CDR3 length is 15 residues. CDR3 sequence (DNA): TGTGCCACCATACGGGACAGAAACTCTGGAAACACCATATATTTT. This gives the protein CATIRDRNSGNTIYF.

The CDR3 DNA is TGTGCCAGCAGGCCTGGACAGCTATCCTATAATTCACCCCTCCACTTT. It codes for CASRPGQLSYNSPLHF. The chain combines TRBV2 with TRBJ1-6; the D gene is possibly TRBD1 (6 bases). Trimming stripped 6 bases from V and 1 base from J, with 13 bases between. CDR1 is SNHLY and CDR2 is FYNNEI in the germline V gene. CDR3 length equals 16 residues. Combining the CDR3 with reference TRBV2 and TRBJ1-6 gives the whole variable domain EPEVTQTPSHQVTQMGQEVILRCVPISNHLYFYWYRQILGQKVEFLVSFYNNEISEKSEIFDDQFSVERPDGSNFTLKIRSTKLEDSAMYFCASRPGQLSYNSPLHFGNGTRLTVT.

The chain joins TRBV9 to TRBJ2-2; D is ambiguous. This CDR3 contains 15 residues. Germline CDR1 SGDLS, CDR2 YYNGEE. The V end lost 0 bases, the J end lost 0 bases, and 6 bases lay between the germline ends. The chain's CDR3 is CASSVVAANTGELFF. Written as DNA, the CDR3 is TGTGCCAGCAGCGTAGTGGCTGCGAACACCGGGGAGCTGTTTTTT.

The chain carries TRBV4-3 and TRBJ1-4; D is possibly TRBD1 (5 bases). The CDR3 runs 15 residues. V was pared by 3 bases and J by 4 bases, with 12 bases between. Germline V lookup: CDR1 LGHNA, CDR2 YSLEER. The DNA for the CDR3 is TGCGCCAGCAGCCAGACTCAGACAGTTAATGAAAAACTGTTTTTT. Amino acids: CASSQTQTVNEKLFF.

The chain carries TRBV5-4 and TRBJ1-1, with D maybe TRBD1 (5 bases). Germline loops: CDR1 SGHNT, CDR2 YYREEE (reference sequence). The CDR3 is 13 residues long. V was shortened by 1 base and J by 10 bases, with 14 bases between the two germline ends. The CDR3 region is CASSLPGYGGAFF. The CDR3 bases are TGTGCCAGCAGCTTGCCAGGGTACGGGGGAGCTTTCTTT. The full variable domain, completed using reference TRBV5-4 and TRBJ1-1, is ETGVTQSPTHLIKTRGQQVTLRCSSQSGHNTVSWYQQALGQGPQFIFQYYREEENGRGNFPPRFSGLQFPNYSSELNVNALELDDSALYLCASSLPGYGGAFFGQGTRLTVV.

This clone was seen more than once but under ten times. This sequence joins TRBV3-1 (or the pseudogene TRBV3-2) and TRBJ2-3; TRBD1 is a possible D gene (6 bases). The CDR3 is made up of 14 amino acids. The V gene's germline CDR1 is LGHDT and CDR2 YNNKEL (reference sequence). Trimming pared 4 bases from V and 2 bases from J, leaving 10 bases between. The CDR3, as DNA: TGTGCCAGCAGCCGGGGGCCGAACACAGATACGCAGTATTTT. Protein sequence: CASSRGPNTDTQYF.